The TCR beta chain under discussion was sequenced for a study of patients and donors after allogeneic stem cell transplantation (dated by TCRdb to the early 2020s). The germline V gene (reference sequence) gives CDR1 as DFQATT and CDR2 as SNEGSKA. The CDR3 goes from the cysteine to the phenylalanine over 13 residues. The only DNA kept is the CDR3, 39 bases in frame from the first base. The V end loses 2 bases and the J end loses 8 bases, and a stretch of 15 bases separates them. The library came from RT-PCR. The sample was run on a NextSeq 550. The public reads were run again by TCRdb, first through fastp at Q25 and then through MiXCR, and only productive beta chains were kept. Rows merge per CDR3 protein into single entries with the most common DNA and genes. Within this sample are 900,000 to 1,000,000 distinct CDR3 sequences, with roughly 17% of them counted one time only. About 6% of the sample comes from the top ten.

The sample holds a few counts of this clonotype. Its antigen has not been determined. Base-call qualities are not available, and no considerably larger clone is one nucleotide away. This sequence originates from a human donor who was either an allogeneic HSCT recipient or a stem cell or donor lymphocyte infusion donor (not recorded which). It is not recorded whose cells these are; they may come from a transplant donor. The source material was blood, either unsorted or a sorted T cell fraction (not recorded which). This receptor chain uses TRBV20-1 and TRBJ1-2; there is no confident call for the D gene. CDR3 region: CSARWREIKGYTF. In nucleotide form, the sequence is TGCAGTGCTAGATGGAGAGAGATAAAGGGCTACACCTTC.